This TCR beta chain came from a study of control samples from healthy donors and cancer patients. This CDR3 is built from 14 residues. The trim removed 3 bases at V and 3 bases at J, leaving 3 bases unmatched. The germline CDR1 and CDR2 sequences are SGHRS and YFSETQ. Method: immunoSEQ multiplex PCR; TCRdb's copy keeps in-frame clones and lacks some. The table has around 99,000 clones, 90% seen once; the top ten hold roughly 4%. The receptor comes from a human donor in good health. The donor label of this sample is uncertain. The sequencing input was blood. This chain uses TRBV5-1 with TRBJ2-3; 8 bases are shared with TRBD1. CDR3 protein: CASSSRQGTDTQYF. The DNA of the CDR3 is TGCGCCAGCAGCTCACGACAGGGGACAGATACGCAGTATTTT.